Below, 15 T cell receptor beta chains from the same sample are listed, as sequenced in a study of blood T cell repertoires in COVID-19 (dated by TCRdb to about 2020). The receptor library was made with the immunoSEQ multiplex PCR assay. The table was pulled from immuneACCESS by TCRdb, which kept in-frame rearrangements only. Such tables lose some clones; where checked, under half of the loss comes from unresolved V genes, and the rest has no known cause. The sample contains tens of thousands of clones, 90% of them found a single time. The ten largest clones take up roughly 10% of the sample. The sample was peripheral blood. These TCRs come from a woman older than 75 with acute or convalescent COVID-19.

The chain joins TRBV30 to TRBJ1-1, with TRBD1 matching over 8 bases. Germline V gene lookup returns CDR1 GTSNPN and CDR2 SVGIG (reference sequence). V shed 3 bases and J 2 bases; nucleotides not matched to a gene: 5. The CDR3 sequence is 14 residues long. The DNA for the CDR3 is TGTGCCTGGAGAGAGGGACAGGACAACACTGAAGCTTTCTTT. This encodes CAWREGQDNTEAFF.

This clone was detected a few times. The chain carries TRBV19 and TRBJ1-5; D is unclear. With 9 bases removed from V and 3 bases from J, the gap between germline ends came to 6 bases. The germline CDR1 and CDR2 sequences are LNHDA and SQIVND (reference sequence). The CDR3 totals 11 residues. In nucleotides, the CDR3 is TGTGCCAGCGGGGTCAATCAGCCCCAGCATTTT. The encoded protein is CASGVNQPQHF. Full variable domain (remainder filled in from reference TRBV19 and TRBJ1-5): DGGITQSPKYLFRKEGQNVTLSCEQNLNHDAMYWYRQDPGQGLRLIYYSQIVNDFQKGDIAEGYSVSREKKESFPLTVTSAQKNPTAFYLCASGVNQPQHFGDGTRLSIL.

V usage is TRBV7-2 and J usage is TRBJ2-7, with 11 bases fitting TRBD2. V lost 4 bases, J lost 4 bases, and 3 bases stayed unmatched. This CDR3 spans 14 amino acids. Germline CDR1 SGHTA, CDR2 FQGNSA. The CDR3: CASSSTSGSYEQYF. DNA for the CDR3: TGTGCCAGCAGCTCCACTAGCGGGAGTTACGAGCAGTACTTC.

This clone was counted once. The J gene is TRBJ2-2, the V gene TRBV11-2; 11 nucleotides match TRBD2. The germline gives CDR1 SGHAT, CDR2 FQNNGV. The CDR3 is made up of 16 amino acids. Trimming cost V 1 base and J 7 bases; bases outside gene matches: 5. CDR3 sequence (DNA): TGTGCCAGCAGCTTAGCACTAGCGGGAGTCGGCGGGGAGCTGTTTTTT. Translated: CASSLALAGVGGELFF.

V usage is TRBV30 and J usage is TRBJ1-4; D unclear. Trimming removed 0 bases at V and 11 bases at J, with 16 bases between. This CDR3 comprises 14 residues. Germline V CDR1 and CDR2: GTSNPN, SVGIG (reference sequence). CDR3 sequence: CAWSVSGVAGKLFF. CDR3 in DNA: TGTGCCTGGAGTGTATCCGGGGTGGCGGGGAAACTGTTTTTT. Full variable domain (remainder filled in from reference TRBV30 and TRBJ1-4): SQTIHQWPATLVQPVGSPLSLECTVEGTSNPNLYWYRQAAGRGLQLLFYSVGIGQISSEVPQNLSASRPQDRQFILSSKKLLLSDSGFYLCAWSVSGVAGKLFFGSGTQLSVL.

The J gene is TRBJ1-4, the V gene TRBV14, with D maybe TRBD1 (5 bases). The CDR3 runs 14 residues. Trimming took 4 bases from V and 8 from J, leaving 14 bases between them. CDR1 and CDR2 from the germline V gene are SGHDN and FVKESK. This CDR3 reads CASSPRWGGEKLFF. CDR3 coding DNA: TGTGCCAGCAGCCCGAGATGGGGGGGAGAAAAACTGTTTTTT.

The chain carries TRBV18 and TRBJ1-5; D uncertain. From germline, CDR1 is KGHSH and CDR2 LQKENI. The CDR3 spans 14 residues. Trimming shortened V by 6 bases and J by 5 bases, and 14 bases separated the two germline ends. CDR3 sequence: CASSPGFSDQPQHF. In DNA, the CDR3 is TGTGCCAGCTCCCCCGGGTTTTCGGATCAGCCCCAGCATTTT.

This chain's CDR3 is CASPGVYSYEQYF. The CDR3 DNA is TGTGCCAGCCCAGGTGTTTACTCCTACGAGCAGTACTTC. The J gene is TRBJ2-7, the V gene TRBV7-9; no firm D call. The V gene lost 8 bases and the J gene lost 0 bases, with 11 bases spanning the gap. CDR3 length equals 13 residues. Germline V gene data show CDR1 as SEHNR and CDR2 as FQNEAQ (reference sequence).

The chain has TRBV3-1 (or the pseudogene TRBV3-2) and TRBJ1-1, with D unclear. This CDR3 spans 15 amino acids. The germline V and J ends were trimmed by 1 base and 1 base, with 10 bases remaining between them. Germline assignment: CDR1 LGHDT and CDR2 YNNKEL (reference sequence). The CDR3 nucleotides read TGTGCCAGCAGCCAAGGGGGAGCACCGAACACTGAAGCTTTCTTT. Translating it yields CASSQGGAPNTEAFF.

The V gene is TRBV7-9, the J gene TRBJ1-3; D not certain. V was pared by 5 bases and J by 6 bases, with 5 bases between. Germline V gene data show CDR1 as SEHNR and CDR2 as FQNEAQ (reference sequence). The CDR3 loop spans 11 amino acids. This CDR3 is CASSQENTIYF. CDR3 in DNA: TGTGCCAGCAGCCAGGAAAACACCATATATTTT.

CDR3 nucleotides: TGCGCCAGCACCAGGGACAGGGGGCCAAACAATGAGCAGTTCTTC. Translation gives CASTRDRGPNNEQFF. J is TRBJ2-1 and V is TRBV5-1; 12 nucleotides agree with TRBD1. The CDR3 has 15 residues. From germline, CDR1 is SGHRS and CDR2 YFSETQ. The V and J ends lost 6 bases and 5 bases, in that order; junction bases with no gene match: 6.

This clone came up a few times. The chain is built from TRBV5-4 and TRBJ1-2; 9 bases fit TRBD1. The CDR3 sequence is 15 residues long. Per the germline V gene, CDR1 is SGHNT and CDR2 is YYREEE (reference sequence). Germline trimming cut 4 bases from V and 8 bases from J; bases unmatched to any gene: 12. The CDR3 nucleotides read TGTGCCAGCAGCCTACAGGGGGCGCCTGGGGGAGGCTACACCTTC. This sequence encodes CASSLQGAPGGGYTF.

V is TRBV28 and J is TRBJ2-5, with 11 bases fitting TRBD2. The trim removed 6 bases at V and 5 bases at J, leaving 11 bases unmatched. This CDR3 contains 16 residues. From germline, CDR1 is MDHEN and CDR2 SYDVKM. The CDR3 nucleotides read TGTGCCAGCAGAGGATTAGCGGGAGGGCCCTTTGAGACCCAGTACTTC. Translated, it gives CASRGLAGGPFETQYF.

The chain combines TRBV5-5 with TRBJ2-6; no clear D. The CDR3 has 15 residues. V was trimmed by 4 bases and J by 1 base, leaving 9 bases between them. Germline values: CDR1 SGHKS, CDR2 YYEKEE (reference sequence). For the CDR3, the DNA is TGTGCCAGCAGCCTATACCGTTCTGGGGCCAACGTCCTGACTTTC. Amino acids: CASSLYRSGANVLTF.

This rearrangement joins TRBV20-1 to TRBJ2-7; D is uncertain. The CDR3 length is 11 residues. Trimming took 6 bases from V and 3 from J, leaving 9 bases between them. The germline V gene encodes CDR1 DFQATT and CDR2 SNEGSKA (reference sequence). The CDR3 nucleotides read TGCAGTGCGCAGGCGCACTACGAGCAGTACTTC. This codes for CSAQAHYEQYF.